The 13 T cell receptor beta chains in this list originate from one sample, sequenced in a study of cytomegalovirus exposure and HLA in healthy donors. The PCR ran on 60 Vbeta and 13 Jbeta primers. The table came from immunoSEQ multiplex PCR; TCRdb's copy has only in-frame clones and leaves some out. The repertoire holds 100,000 or so clones, 60% to 75% seen once, with 1.5% to 2% in the top ten. The sequenced sample was PBMCs. The source is a woman aged 40 to 49 in good health and CMV-seronegative.

V gene TRBV10-3 combines with J gene TRBJ2-1; 14 nucleotides agree with TRBD2. Looked up from germline, CDR1 is ENHRY and CDR2 is SYGVKD. The CDR3 runs to 16 residues. J gave up 4 bases and V 6 bases, and 5 bases lay outside the gene matches. The CDR3, as DNA: TGTGCCATCAGCGCCGGGACTAGCGGGGGATACAATGAGCAGTTCTTC. This translates into CAISAGTSGGYNEQFF.

The V call is TRBV5-5, the J call TRBJ2-6; a weak D match, TRBD1 (5 bases). This CDR3 has 17 residues. Per the germline V gene, CDR1 is SGHKS and CDR2 is YYEKEE (reference sequence). Trimming took off 0 bases at V and 0 bases at J, with 10 bases between the two ends. The CDR3 protein is CASSLGQHYSGANVLTF. In DNA, the CDR3 is TGTGCCAGCAGCTTGGGACAGCACTACTCTGGGGCCAACGTCCTGACTTTC.

The gene calls are TRBV10-3 and TRBJ1-2; perhaps TRBD1 as D (6 bases). Per germline, CDR1 ENHRY and CDR2 SYGVKD. The CDR3 is 13 residues long. V gave up 3 bases and J gave up 4 bases, with 9 bases separating them. The CDR3 region has the DNA TGTGCCATCAGTGACAGGGGTGGCTATGGCTACACCTTC. Encoded protein: CAISDRGGYGYTF.

The chain couples TRBV7-6 to TRBJ1-5; maybe TRBD1 (6 bases). The CDR3 extends over 17 amino acids. V was pared by 1 base and J by 4 bases, with 17 bases between. Looked up from germline, CDR1 is SGHVS and CDR2 is FNYEAQ. Here the CDR3 DNA reads TGTGCCAGCAGCTTAGAGTTCAGGGGCGTTTGGAATCAGCCCCAGCATTTT. It codes for CASSLEFRGVWNQPQHF.

The rearrangement joins TRBV30 to TRBJ1-5; 10 positions agree with TRBD1. The CDR3 contains 14 residues. The germline V gene encodes CDR1 GTSNPN and CDR2 SVGIG (reference sequence). V gave up 5 bases and J gave up 1 base; unmatched junction bases: 2. The CDR3 is CAWDRGLSNQPQHF. The CDR3 nucleotides are TGTGCCTGGGACAGGGGGCTCAGCAATCAGCCCCAGCATTTT.

The rearrangement uses TRBV7-2 and TRBJ2-7, with D possibly TRBD1 on 5 matching bases. V lost 2 bases and J 5 bases, leaving 10 bases between the germline ends. The CDR3 is made up of 13 amino acids. Germline CDR1 SGHTA, CDR2 FQGNSA. CDR3 sequence: CASSLLQVHEQYF. As DNA, the CDR3 is TGTGCCAGCAGCTTATTACAGGTCCACGAGCAGTACTTC.

The rearrangement links TRBV5-4 to TRBJ2-7; TRBD2 agrees at 12 bases. The J segment lost 5 bases and the V segment lost 2 bases, leaving 5 bases of the junction unmatched. CDR1 SGHNT and CDR2 YYREEE come from the germline V gene (reference sequence). The CDR3 is 15 residues long. In DNA, the CDR3 is TGTGCCAGCAGCTTACGACTAGCGGGAGTGGACGAGCAGTACTTC. Translating gives CASSLRLAGVDEQYF.

This clone was found once. The chain has TRBV4-3 and TRBJ2-2, with 13 bases lining up with TRBD2. CDR3 size: 19 residues. The germline V gene encodes CDR1 LGHNA and CDR2 YSLEER. The V segment lost 3 bases and the J segment 6 bases; nucleotides outside the gene matches: 13. CDR3 in amino acids: CASSHLTTLAGGPSGELFF. The CDR3 DNA reads TGCGCCAGCAGCCACCTCACGACACTAGCGGGGGGGCCTTCCGGGGAGCTGTTTTTT.

The CDR3 DNA reads TGTGCCAGCAGCTTAAATACAGGGAGTGGCTACACCTTC. This sequence encodes CASSLNTGSGYTF. J is TRBJ1-2 and V is TRBV7-9; TRBD1 is a possible D gene (6 bases). Between the trimmed V and J ends, which lost 2 bases and 7 bases, there was a span of 11 bases. This CDR3 spans 13 amino acids. Germline V CDR1 and CDR2: SEHNR, FQNEAQ (reference sequence).

The V and J genes are TRBV4-1 and TRBJ2-7; D is unclear. This CDR3 region has 13 residues. CDR1 MGHRA and CDR2 YSYEKL come from the germline V gene. V shed 6 bases and J shed 6 bases, with 15 bases lying between them. Here the CDR3 reads CASSHVVVSEQYF. Written as DNA, the CDR3 is TGCGCCAGCAGTCATGTCGTTGTGAGCGAGCAGTACTTC.

The V and J genes are TRBV30 and TRBJ2-2, with 9 positions matching TRBD1. CDR1 is GTSNPN and CDR2 is SVGIG in the germline V gene (reference sequence). V trimming: 2 bases; J trimming: 4 bases; junction bases outside the gene matches: 14. The CDR3 is made up of 18 amino acids. The CDR3 is CAWSSRVSGTGSTGELFF. For the CDR3, the DNA is TGTGCCTGGAGTTCGCGAGTCTCCGGGACAGGGAGCACCGGGGAGCTGTTTTTT.

Of note for this clone: Other DNA sequences in the same sample also yield this CDR3. The chain employs TRBV9 and TRBJ2-5, with D unclear. V lost 0 bases to trimming and J lost 5 bases, with 8 bases between them. Germline V gene data show CDR1 as SGDLS and CDR2 as YYNGEE. The CDR3 loop spans 13 amino acids. Written as DNA, the CDR3 is TGTGCCAGCAGCGTAGGGAGTGGGGAGACCCAGTACTTC. Translating gives CASSVGSGETQYF.

The chain employs TRBV25-1 and TRBJ1-2; the match to TRBD1 covers 8 bases. The J segment lost 3 bases and the V segment lost 3 bases, leaving 9 bases of the junction unmatched. The CDR3 has 16 amino acids. The V gene's germline CDR1 is MGHDK and CDR2 SYGVNS. CDR3 DNA sequence: TGTGCCAGCAGTGATGCAACGGGGGACAGGTACTATGGCTACACCTTC. Translation: CASSDATGDRYYGYTF.